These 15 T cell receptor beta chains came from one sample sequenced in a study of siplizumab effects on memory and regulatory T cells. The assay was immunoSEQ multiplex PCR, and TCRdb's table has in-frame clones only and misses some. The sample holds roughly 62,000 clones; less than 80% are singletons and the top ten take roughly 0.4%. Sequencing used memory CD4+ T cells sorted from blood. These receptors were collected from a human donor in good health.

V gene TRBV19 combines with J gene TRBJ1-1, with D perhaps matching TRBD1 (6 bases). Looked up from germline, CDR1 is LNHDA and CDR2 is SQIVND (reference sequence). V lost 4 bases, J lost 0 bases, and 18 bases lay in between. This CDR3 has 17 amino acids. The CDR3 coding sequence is TGTGCCAGTAGTAGGCCGGGGGCCTGGCCTATGAACACTGAAGCTTTCTTT. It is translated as CASSRPGAWPMNTEAFF.

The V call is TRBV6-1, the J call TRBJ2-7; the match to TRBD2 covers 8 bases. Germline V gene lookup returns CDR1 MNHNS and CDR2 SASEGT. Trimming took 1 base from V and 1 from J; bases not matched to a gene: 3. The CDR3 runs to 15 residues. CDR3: CASSEEASGSYEQYF. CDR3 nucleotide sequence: TGTGCCAGCAGTGAAGAGGCTAGCGGGTCCTACGAGCAGTACTTC.

CDR3 DNA sequence: TGTGCCAGCAGCTTACGAGGACAGGGCCGGGGGTACGAGCAGTACTTC. Amino acid sequence: CASSLRGQGRGYEQYF. This chain connects TRBV7-8 to TRBJ2-7; the match to TRBD1 covers 8 bases. The CDR3 loop spans 16 amino acids. V shed 2 bases, J shed 4 bases, and the junction held 10 bases outside the gene matches. Germline assignment: CDR1 SGHVS and CDR2 FQNEAQ.

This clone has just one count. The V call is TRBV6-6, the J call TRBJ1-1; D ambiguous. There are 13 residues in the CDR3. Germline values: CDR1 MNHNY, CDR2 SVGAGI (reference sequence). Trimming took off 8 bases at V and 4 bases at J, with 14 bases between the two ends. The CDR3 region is CASLRESVTEAFF. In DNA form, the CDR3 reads TGTGCCAGCTTGAGGGAGTCGGTCACTGAAGCTTTCTTT.

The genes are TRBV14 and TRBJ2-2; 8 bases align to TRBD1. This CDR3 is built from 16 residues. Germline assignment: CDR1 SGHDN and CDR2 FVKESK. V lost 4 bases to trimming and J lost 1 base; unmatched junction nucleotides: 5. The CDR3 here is CASSPAGQGNTGELFF. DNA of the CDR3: TGTGCCAGCAGCCCAGCCGGACAGGGGAACACCGGGGAGCTGTTTTTT. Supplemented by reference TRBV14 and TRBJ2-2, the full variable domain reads EAGVTQFPSHSVIEKGQTVTLRCDPISGHDNLYWYRRVMGKEIKFLLHFVKESKQDESGMPNNRFLAERTGGTYSTLKVQPAELEDSGVYFCASSPAGQGNTGELFFGEGSRLTVL.

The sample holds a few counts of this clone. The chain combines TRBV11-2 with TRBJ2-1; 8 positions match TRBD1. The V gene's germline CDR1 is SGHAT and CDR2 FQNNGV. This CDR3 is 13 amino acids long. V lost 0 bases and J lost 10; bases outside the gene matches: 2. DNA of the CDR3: TGTGCCAGCAGCTTAGAACGGACAGGGGAGCAGTTCTTC. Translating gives CASSLERTGEQFF.

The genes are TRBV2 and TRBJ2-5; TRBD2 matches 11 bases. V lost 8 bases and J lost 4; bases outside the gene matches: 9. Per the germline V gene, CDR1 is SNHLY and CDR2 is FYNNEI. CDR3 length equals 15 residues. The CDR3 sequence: CASRYSGGEGETQYF. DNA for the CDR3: TGTGCCAGCCGGTATAGCGGGGGGGAAGGAGAGACCCAGTACTTC. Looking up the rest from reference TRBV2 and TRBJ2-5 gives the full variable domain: EPEVTQTPSHQVTQMGQEVILRCVPISNHLYFYWYRQILGQKVEFLVSFYNNEISEKSEIFDDQFSVERPDGSNFTLKIRSTKLEDSAMYFCASRYSGGEGETQYFGPGTRLLVL.

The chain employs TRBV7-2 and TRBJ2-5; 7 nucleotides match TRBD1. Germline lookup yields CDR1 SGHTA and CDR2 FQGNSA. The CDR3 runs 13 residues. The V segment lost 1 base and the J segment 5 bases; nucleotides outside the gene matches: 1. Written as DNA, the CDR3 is TGTGCCAGCAGCTTAGGACAGGGTGAGACCCAGTACTTC. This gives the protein CASSLGQGETQYF.

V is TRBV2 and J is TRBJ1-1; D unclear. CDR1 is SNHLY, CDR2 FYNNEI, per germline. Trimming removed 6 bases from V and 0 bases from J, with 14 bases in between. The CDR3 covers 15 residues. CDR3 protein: CASSEDGALNTEAFF. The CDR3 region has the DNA TGTGCCAGCAGCGAGGACGGAGCATTGAACACTGAAGCTTTCTTT. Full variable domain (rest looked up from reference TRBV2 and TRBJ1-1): EPEVTQTPSHQVTQMGQEVILRCVPISNHLYFYWYRQILGQKVEFLVSFYNNEISEKSEIFDDQFSVERPDGSNFTLKIRSTKLEDSAMYFCASSEDGALNTEAFFGQGTRLTVV.

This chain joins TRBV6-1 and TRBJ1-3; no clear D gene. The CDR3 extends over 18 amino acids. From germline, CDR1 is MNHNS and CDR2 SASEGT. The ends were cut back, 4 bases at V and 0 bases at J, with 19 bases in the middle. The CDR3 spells CASSAPRGGLSSGNTIYF. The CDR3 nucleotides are TGTGCCAGCAGTGCGCCCCGGGGAGGACTTAGCTCTGGAAACACCATATATTTT.

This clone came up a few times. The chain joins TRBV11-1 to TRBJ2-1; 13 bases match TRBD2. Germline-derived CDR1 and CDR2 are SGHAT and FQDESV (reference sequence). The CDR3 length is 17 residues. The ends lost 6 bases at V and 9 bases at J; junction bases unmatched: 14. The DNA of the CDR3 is TGTGCCAGCAGAAAACTCCGGACTAGCGGGGGTGGTGGTGAGCAGTTCTTC. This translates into CASRKLRTSGGGGEQFF.

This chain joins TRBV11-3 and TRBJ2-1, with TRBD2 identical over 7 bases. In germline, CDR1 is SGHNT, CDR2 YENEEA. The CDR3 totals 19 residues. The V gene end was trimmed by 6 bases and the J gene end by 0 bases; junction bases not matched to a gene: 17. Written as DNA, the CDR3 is TGTGCCAGCAGTGGAACCGGGACTACCGGCTTGGGCTCCTACAATGAGCAGTTCTTC. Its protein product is CASSGTGTTGLGSYNEQFF.

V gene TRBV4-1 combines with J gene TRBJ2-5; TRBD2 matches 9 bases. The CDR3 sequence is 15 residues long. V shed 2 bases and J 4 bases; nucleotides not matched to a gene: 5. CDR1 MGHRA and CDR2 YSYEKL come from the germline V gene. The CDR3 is CASSQPRGGVETQYF. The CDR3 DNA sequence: TGCGCCAGCAGCCAACCGCGGGGGGGCGTAGAGACCCAGTACTTC.

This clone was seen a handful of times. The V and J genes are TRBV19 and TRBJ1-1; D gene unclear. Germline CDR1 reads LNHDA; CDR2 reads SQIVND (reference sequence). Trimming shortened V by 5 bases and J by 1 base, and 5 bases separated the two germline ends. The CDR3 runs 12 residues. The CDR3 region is CASSGRNTEAFF. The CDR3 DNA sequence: TGTGCCAGTAGTGGCAGGAACACTGAAGCTTTCTTT.

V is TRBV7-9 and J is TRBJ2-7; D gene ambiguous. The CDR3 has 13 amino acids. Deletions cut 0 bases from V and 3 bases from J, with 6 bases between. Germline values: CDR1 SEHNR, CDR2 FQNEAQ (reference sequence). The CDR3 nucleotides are TGTGCCAGCAGCTTAGCGAACGACTACGAGCAGTACTTC. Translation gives CASSLANDYEQYF.